This passage covers 24 T cell receptor beta chains from one sample sequenced in a study of T cells expressing NK-cell markers (dated by TCRdb to about 2020). Library prep was done by 5' RACE. Sequencing took place on an Illumina HiSeq 2000. Each CDR3 protein sequence appears as one entry after TCRdb reprocessed the reads, and no DNA is included. This sample's table carries hundreds of thousands of distinct CDR3 sequences. The top ten constitute roughly 5.2% of the sample. Sample: blood T cells: a sorted CD56 or NKG2C T cell subset, CD4+ or CD8+ T cells, or bulk PBMC T cells (not recorded which). Receptors originate from a man aged 18 to 69 in good health.

The V and J genes are TRBV27 and TRBJ2-3; TCRdb indicates TRBD1, and absent DNA this call remains unverified. The CDR3 has 17 residues. The germline V gene has CDR1 MNHEY and CDR2 SMNVEV (reference sequence). The CDR3 is CASSVNSGGWGTDTQYF.

This sequence joins TRBV28 and TRBJ1-2; TCRdb outputs TRBD1, but without DNA this stays unchecked. This CDR3 has 12 amino acids. Germline V lookup: CDR1 MDHEN, CDR2 SYDVKM. The CDR3 is CASSTLQDGYTF.

The V call is TRBV5-1, the J call TRBJ1-2; checking the TCRdb D call of TRBD1 is not possible without DNA. The CDR3 length is 16 residues. The germline V gene encodes CDR1 SGHRS and CDR2 YFSETQ. CDR3 in amino acids: CASSSGTGGASYGYTF.

This chain joins TRBV12-3 or TRBV12-4 and TRBJ1-6; no DNA is available, so the TRBD1 call from TCRdb remains unchecked. The CDR3 has 17 residues. The CDR3 sequence is CASSTGGGQGFWSPLHF.

The chain joins TRBV19 to TRBJ2-2; checking the TCRdb D call of TRBD2 is not possible without DNA. Germline CDR1 LNHDA, CDR2 SQIVND (reference sequence). This CDR3 contains 16 residues. CDR3 protein: CASSMGLAGDTGELFF.

The J gene is TRBJ1-6, the V gene TRBV21-1; TCRdb picks TRBD1, but there is no DNA to check that call. TRBV21-1 is a pseudogene segment. The CDR3 has 15 amino acids. The CDR3 sequence: CASSPGQGHNSPLHF.

This chain uses TRBV3-1 with TRBJ2-7. Germline CDR1 is LGHDT and CDR2 is YNNKEL (reference sequence). The CDR3 is 12 residues long. CDR3 in amino acids: CASSQSTYEQYF.

The CDR3 spells CASSHEYKDTQYF. V and J are TRBV4-2 and TRBJ2-3. The CDR3 totals 13 residues. Per the germline V gene, CDR1 is LGHNA and CDR2 is YNFKEQ.

The chain uses TRBV6-1 and TRBJ1-6; TCRdb's D call, TRBD1, is unchecked because there is no DNA. CDR3 size: 19 residues. Per the germline V gene, CDR1 is MNHNS and CDR2 is SASEGT. The CDR3 protein is CASSDLDRHTNSYNSPLHF.

CDR3 amino acids: CASSPDPRVFDEQFF. The chain combines TRBV7-2 with TRBJ2-1; lacking DNA, the TRBD2 call made by TCRdb goes unchecked. Germline loops: CDR1 SGHTA, CDR2 FQGNSA. The CDR3 runs to 15 residues.

The rearrangement uses TRBV20-1 and TRBJ1-1; the D call from TCRdb, TRBD1, cannot be confirmed without DNA. Germline values: CDR1 DFQATT, CDR2 SNEGSKA (reference sequence). The CDR3 consists of 12 residues. The CDR3 sequence: CRNGRGIAEAFF.

The rearrangement uses TRBV10-3 and TRBJ2-2; the TCRdb call, TRBD1, lacks DNA for checking. CDR3 length: 16 residues. CDR1 and CDR2 (germline): ENHRY, SYGVKD. CDR3 amino acids: CAISGPAGVNTGELFF.

The chain is built from TRBV9 and TRBJ2-3; the D gene TCRdb calls, TRBD1, cannot be checked with no DNA. The CDR3 consists of 19 residues. The germline gives CDR1 SGDLS, CDR2 YYNGEE. This CDR3 reads CASSVKNPGNLTYTDTQYF.

The gene calls are TRBV5-1 and TRBJ1-1. CDR1 and CDR2 (germline): SGHRS, YFSETQ. CDR3 length: 17 amino acids. CDR3 residues: CASSFRGTSLRDTEAFF.

This CDR3 reads CASSLGGSPYEQYF. The chain is built from TRBV28 and TRBJ2-7. This CDR3 has 14 residues. Germline CDR1 is MDHEN and CDR2 is SYDVKM.

The gene calls are TRBV21-1 and TRBJ2-5; TCRdb's D call of TRBD2 is untestable without DNA. TRBV21-1 constitutes a pseudogene. The CDR3 sequence is 19 residues long. This CDR3 reads CASSNPPQGSGGAQETQYF.

This rearrangement joins TRBV12-3 or TRBV12-4 to TRBJ2-7; no DNA is available, so the TRBD1 call from TCRdb remains unchecked. The CDR3 length is 15 residues. The CDR3 protein is CASSLMRQGRYEQYF.

The chain has TRBV12-3 or TRBV12-4 and TRBJ2-7; TCRdb returns TRBD1, unconfirmable since there is no DNA. The CDR3 runs 14 residues. CDR3 sequence: CASSFLGQGREQYF.

The chain uses TRBV20-1 and TRBJ1-5. The CDR3 is made up of 15 amino acids. Germline V gene lookup returns CDR1 DFQATT and CDR2 SNEGSKA (reference sequence). CDR3 loop: CSARITGRSNQPQHF.

The chain combines TRBV12-3 or TRBV12-4 with TRBJ2-3; the TRBD1 assignment by TCRdb is unverifiable without DNA. This CDR3 comprises 16 residues. CDR3 in amino acids: CASSNWGVGRENTQYF.

The chain couples TRBV18 to TRBJ2-7; there is no DNA to check the TCRdb D call of TRBD1. CDR1 KGHSH and CDR2 LQKENI come from the germline V gene. The CDR3 totals 16 residues. CDR3 in amino acids: CASSPRVRSSSYEQYF.

The chain has TRBV2 and TRBJ2-7; absent DNA, TCRdb's TRBD1 call cannot be checked. This CDR3 is built from 15 residues. Germline V CDR1 and CDR2: SNHLY, FYNNEI. This CDR3 reads CASSEETLQGGEQYF.

This chain uses TRBV6-2 or TRBV6-3 with TRBJ2-7; absent DNA, TCRdb's TRBD2 call cannot be checked. The length of the CDR3 is 15 residues. The germline V gene encodes CDR1 MNHEY and CDR2 SVGEGT. The CDR3 spells CASRETSGNAYEQYF.

The gene calls are TRBV29-1 and TRBJ2-5; TCRdb outputs TRBD1, but without DNA this stays unchecked. The CDR3 spans 14 residues. Looked up from germline, CDR1 is SQVTM and CDR2 is ANQGSEA. The CDR3 sequence is CSVAGGRERETQYF.